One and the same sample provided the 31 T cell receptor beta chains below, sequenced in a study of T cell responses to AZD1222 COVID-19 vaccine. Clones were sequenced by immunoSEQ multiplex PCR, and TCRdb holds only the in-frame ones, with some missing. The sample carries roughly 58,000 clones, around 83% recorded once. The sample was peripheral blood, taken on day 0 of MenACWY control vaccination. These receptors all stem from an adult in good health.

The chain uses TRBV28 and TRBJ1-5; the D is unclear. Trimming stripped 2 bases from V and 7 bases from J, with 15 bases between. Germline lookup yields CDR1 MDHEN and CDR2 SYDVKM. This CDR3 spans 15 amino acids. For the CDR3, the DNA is TGTGCCAGCAGTTTACTCAGGCCTAACGACCAGCCCCAGCATTTT. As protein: CASSLLRPNDQPQHF.

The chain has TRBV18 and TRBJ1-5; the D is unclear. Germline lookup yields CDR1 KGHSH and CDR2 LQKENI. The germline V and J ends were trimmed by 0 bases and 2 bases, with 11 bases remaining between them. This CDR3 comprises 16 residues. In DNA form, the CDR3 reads TGTGCCAGCTCACCACCGGCCGGAAAGCGCAATCAGCCCCAGCATTTT. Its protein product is CASSPPAGKRNQPQHF.

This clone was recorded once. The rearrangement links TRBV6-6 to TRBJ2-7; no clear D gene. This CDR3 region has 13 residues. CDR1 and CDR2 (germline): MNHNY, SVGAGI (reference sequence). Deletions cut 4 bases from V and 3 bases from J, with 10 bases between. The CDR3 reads CASSSKMGYEQYF. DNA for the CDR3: TGTGCCAGCAGTTCGAAGATGGGCTACGAGCAGTACTTC.

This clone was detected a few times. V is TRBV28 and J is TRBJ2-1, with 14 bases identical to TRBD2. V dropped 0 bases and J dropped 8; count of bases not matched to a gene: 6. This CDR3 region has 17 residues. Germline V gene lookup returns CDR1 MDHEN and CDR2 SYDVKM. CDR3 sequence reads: CASSLWAGTSGSYEQFF. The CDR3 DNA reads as TGTGCCAGCAGTTTATGGGCCGGGACTAGCGGGAGTTATGAGCAGTTCTTC.

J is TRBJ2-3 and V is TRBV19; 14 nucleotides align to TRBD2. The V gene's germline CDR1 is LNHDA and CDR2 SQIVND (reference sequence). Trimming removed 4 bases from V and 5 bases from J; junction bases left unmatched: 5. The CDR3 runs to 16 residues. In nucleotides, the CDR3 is TGTGCCAGTAGTACCAGACTAGCGGGAGGGATAGATACGCAGTATTTT. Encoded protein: CASSTRLAGGIDTQYF. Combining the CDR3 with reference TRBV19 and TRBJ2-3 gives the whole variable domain DGGITQSPKYLFRKEGQNVTLSCEQNLNHDAMYWYRQDPGQGLRLIYYSQIVNDFQKGDIAEGYSVSREKKESFPLTVTSAQKNPTAFYLCASSTRLAGGIDTQYFGPGTRLTVL.

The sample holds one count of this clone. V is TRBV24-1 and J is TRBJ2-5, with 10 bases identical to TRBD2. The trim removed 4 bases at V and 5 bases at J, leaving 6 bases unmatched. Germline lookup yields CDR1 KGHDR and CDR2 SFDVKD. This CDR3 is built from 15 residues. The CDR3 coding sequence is TGTGCCACCAGTGAACCCTCTAGCGGGAGTGAGACCCAGTACTTC. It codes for CATSEPSSGSETQYF.

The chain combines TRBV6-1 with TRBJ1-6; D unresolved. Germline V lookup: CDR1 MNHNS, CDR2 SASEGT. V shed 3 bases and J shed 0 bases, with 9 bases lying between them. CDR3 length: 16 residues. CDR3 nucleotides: TGTGCCAGCAGTGAGAGACTCAGCTCCTATAATTCACCCCTCCACTTT. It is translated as CASSERLSSYNSPLHF.

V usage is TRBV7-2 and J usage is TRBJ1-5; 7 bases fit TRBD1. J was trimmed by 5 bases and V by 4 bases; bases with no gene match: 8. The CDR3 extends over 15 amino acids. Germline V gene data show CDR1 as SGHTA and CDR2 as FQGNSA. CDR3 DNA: TGTGCCAGCAGCTCTAGGACAGGACGGGATCAGCCCCAGCATTTT. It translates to CASSSRTGRDQPQHF.

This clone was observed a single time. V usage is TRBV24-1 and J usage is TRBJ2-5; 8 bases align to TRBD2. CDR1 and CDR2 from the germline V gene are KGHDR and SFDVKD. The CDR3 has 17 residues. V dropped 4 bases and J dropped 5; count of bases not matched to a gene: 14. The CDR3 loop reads CATSEGTGSGRGETQYF. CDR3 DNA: TGTGCCACCAGTGAGGGAACTGGGAGCGGGAGAGGCGAGACCCAGTACTTC.

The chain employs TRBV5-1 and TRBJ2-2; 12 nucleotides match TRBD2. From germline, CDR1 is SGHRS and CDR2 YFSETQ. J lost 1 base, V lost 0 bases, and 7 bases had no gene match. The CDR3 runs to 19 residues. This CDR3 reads CASSLEGLAGIRNTGELFF. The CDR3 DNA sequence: TGCGCCAGCAGCTTGGAAGGACTAGCGGGAATTAGGAACACCGGGGAGCTGTTTTTT.

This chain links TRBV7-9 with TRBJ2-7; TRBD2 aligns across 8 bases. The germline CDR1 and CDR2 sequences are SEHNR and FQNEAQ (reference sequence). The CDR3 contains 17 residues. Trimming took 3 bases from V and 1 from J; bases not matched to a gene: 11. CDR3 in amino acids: CASSLTPRAGGSYEQYF. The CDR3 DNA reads TGTGCCAGCAGCTTGACCCCTCGGGCGGGAGGTTCCTACGAGCAGTACTTC.

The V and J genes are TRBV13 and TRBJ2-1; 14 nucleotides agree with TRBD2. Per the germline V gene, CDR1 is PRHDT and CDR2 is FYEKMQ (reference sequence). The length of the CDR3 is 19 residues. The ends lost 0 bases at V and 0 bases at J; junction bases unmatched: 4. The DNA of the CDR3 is TGTGCCAGCAGCTTAGGGGGACTAGCGGGAGTTCTCTCCTACAATGAGCAGTTCTTC. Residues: CASSLGGLAGVLSYNEQFF.

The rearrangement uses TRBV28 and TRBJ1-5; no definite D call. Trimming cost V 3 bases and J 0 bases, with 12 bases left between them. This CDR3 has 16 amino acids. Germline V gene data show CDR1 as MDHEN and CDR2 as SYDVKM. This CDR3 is CASSLGRAGSNQPQHF. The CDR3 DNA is TGTGCCAGCAGTTTGGGGAGGGCAGGTAGCAATCAGCCCCAGCATTTT.

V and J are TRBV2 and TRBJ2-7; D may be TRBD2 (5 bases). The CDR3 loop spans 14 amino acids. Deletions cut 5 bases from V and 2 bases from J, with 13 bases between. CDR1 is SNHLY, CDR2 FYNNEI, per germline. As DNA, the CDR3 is TGTGCCAGCAGTACGGCCTCGGGGACCTACGAGCAGTACTTC. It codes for CASSTASGTYEQYF.

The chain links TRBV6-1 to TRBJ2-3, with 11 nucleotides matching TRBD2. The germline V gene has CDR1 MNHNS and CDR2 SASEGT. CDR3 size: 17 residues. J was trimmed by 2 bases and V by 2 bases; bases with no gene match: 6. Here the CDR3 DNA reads TGTGCCAGCAGTGAAATTGGGACTAGCGGTTACACAGATACGCAGTATTTT. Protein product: CASSEIGTSGYTDTQYF.

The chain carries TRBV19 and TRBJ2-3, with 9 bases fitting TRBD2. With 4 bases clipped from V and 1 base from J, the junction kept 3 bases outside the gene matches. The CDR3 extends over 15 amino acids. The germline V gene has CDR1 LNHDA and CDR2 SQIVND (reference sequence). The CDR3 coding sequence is TGTGCCAGTAGTACCCGGACTAGCGGCACAGATACGCAGTATTTT. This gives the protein CASSTRTSGTDTQYF.

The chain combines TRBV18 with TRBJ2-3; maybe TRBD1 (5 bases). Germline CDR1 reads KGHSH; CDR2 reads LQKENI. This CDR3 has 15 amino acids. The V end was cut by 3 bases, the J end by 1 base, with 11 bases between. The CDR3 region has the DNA TGTGCCAGCTCACCGGTATCAGGGCGCACAGATACGCAGTATTTT. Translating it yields CASSPVSGRTDTQYF.

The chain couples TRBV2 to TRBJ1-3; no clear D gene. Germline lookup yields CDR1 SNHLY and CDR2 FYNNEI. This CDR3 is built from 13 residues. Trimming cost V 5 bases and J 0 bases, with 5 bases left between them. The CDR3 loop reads CASSSTSGNTIYF. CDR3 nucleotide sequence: TGTGCCAGCAGTTCGACCTCTGGAAACACCATATATTTT.

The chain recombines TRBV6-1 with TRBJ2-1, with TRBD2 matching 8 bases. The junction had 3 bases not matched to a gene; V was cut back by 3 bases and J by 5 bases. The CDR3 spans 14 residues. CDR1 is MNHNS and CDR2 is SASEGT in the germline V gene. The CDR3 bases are TGTGCCAGCAGTGATCTAGCGGGCCACAATGAGCAGTTCTTC. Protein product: CASSDLAGHNEQFF.

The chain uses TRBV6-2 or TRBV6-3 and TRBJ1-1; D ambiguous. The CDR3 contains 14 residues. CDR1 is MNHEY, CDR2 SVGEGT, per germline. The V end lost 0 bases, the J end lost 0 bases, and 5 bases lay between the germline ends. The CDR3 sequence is CASSYSAVNTEAFF. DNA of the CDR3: TGTGCCAGCAGTTACTCGGCGGTGAACACTGAAGCTTTCTTT.

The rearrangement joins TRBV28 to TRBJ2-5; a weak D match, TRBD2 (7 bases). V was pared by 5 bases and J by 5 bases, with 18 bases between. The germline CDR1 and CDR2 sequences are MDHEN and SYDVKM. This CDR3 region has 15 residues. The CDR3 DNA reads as TGTGCCAGCAGTCCCCTGGGGGGGGCAGGTGAGACCCAGTACTTC. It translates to CASSPLGGAGETQYF.

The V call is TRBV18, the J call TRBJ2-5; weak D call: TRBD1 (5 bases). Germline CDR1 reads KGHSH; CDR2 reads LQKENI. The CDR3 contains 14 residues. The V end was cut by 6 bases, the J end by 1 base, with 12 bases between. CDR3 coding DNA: TGTGCCAGCTCGTATACAGGCGCCCAAGAGACCCAGTACTTC. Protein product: CASSYTGAQETQYF.

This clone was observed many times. The CDR3 region has the DNA TGTGCCAGCAGTTACGGGGAGTACAATGAGCAGTTCTTC. Residues: CASSYGEYNEQFF. The V gene is TRBV6-2 or TRBV6-3, the J gene TRBJ2-1, with D possibly being TRBD2 (5 bases). With 2 bases removed from V and 4 bases from J, the gap between germline ends came to 6 bases. The CDR3 totals 13 residues. Germline CDR1 MNHEY, CDR2 SVGEGT.

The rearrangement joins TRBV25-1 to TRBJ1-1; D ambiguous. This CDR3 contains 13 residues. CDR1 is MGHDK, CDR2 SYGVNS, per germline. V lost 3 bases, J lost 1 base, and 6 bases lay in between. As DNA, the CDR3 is TGTGCCAGCAGTGAGCAGCAGAACACTGAAGCTTTCTTT. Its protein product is CASSEQQNTEAFF.

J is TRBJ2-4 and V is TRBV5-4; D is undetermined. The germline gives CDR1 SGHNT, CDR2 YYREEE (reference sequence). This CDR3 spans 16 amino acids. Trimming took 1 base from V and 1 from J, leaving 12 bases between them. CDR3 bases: TGTGCCAGCAGCTTGTATAGCACGAGGGCCAAAAACATTCAGTACTTC. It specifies CASSLYSTRAKNIQYF.

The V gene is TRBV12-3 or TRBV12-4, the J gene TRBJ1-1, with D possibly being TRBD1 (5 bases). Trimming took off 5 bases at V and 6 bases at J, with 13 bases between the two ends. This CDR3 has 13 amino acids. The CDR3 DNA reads TGTGCCAGCAGTACGGGACTCTCCCCTGAAGCTTTCTTT. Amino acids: CASSTGLSPEAFF.

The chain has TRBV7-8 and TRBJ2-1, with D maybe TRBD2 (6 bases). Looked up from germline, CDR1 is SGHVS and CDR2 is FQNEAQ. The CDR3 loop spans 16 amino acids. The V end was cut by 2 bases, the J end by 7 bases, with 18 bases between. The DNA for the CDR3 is TGTGCCAGCAGCTTAACCCTGGGGGGAGGTATGAATGAGCAGTTCTTC. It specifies CASSLTLGGGMNEQFF.

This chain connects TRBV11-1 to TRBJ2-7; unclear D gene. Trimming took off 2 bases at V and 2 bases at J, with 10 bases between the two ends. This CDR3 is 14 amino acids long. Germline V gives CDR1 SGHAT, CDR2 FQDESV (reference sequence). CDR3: CASSLWAGAYEQYF. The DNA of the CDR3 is TGTGCCAGCAGCTTATGGGCAGGAGCCTACGAGCAGTACTTC. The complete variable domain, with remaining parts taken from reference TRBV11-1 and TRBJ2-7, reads EAEVAQSPRYKITEKSQAVAFWCDPISGHATLYWYRQILGQGPELLVQFQDESVVDDSQLPKDRFSAERLKGVDSTLKIQPAELGDSAMYLCASSLWAGAYEQYFGPGTRLTVT.

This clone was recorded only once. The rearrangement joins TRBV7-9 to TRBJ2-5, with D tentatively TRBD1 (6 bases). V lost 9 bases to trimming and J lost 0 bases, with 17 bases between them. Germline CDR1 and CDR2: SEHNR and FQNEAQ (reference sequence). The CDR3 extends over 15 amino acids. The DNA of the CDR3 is TGTGCCAGTGACAGGTCCACATTATACCAAGAGACCCAGTACTTC. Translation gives CASDRSTLYQETQYF.

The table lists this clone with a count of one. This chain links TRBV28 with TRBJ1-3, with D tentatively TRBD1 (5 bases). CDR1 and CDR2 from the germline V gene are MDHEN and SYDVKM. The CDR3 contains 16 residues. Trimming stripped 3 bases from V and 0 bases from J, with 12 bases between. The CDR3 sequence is CASSFGGGFSGNTIYF. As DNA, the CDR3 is TGTGCCAGCAGTTTTGGGGGGGGATTCTCTGGAAACACCATATATTTT.

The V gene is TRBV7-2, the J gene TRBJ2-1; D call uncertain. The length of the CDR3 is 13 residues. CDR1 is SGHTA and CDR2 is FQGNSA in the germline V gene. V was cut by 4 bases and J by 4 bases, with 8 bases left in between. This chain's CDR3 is CASSSQTYNEQFF. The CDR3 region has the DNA TGTGCCAGCAGCTCCCAAACGTACAATGAGCAGTTCTTC.